A selection of T cell receptor beta chains follows, all from one sample in a study of blood T cell repertoires in COVID-19. The data were produced by immunoSEQ multiplex PCR, yet TCRdb's version contains in-frame clones alone and is incomplete. The data show roughly 150,000 clones, more than 85% seen once. Sequenced input: peripheral blood. These receptors were taken from a woman aged 70 to 79 with acute or convalescent COVID-19. CDR3s include the opening cysteine and the closing phenylalanine or tryptophan. D genes are given only for firm matches. The size field is filled for only some rows; it gives once, few, many or a size class.

v_call,j_call,cdr3_length,clone_size,d_call,cdr3_nt,cdr3_aa
TRBV7-2,TRBJ2-5,15,NA,TRBD2,TGTGCCAGCAGCTTGACTAGCGGGGTTTTGGGGACCCAGTACTTC,CASSLTSGVLGTQYF
TRBV2,TRBJ1-1,16,NA,NA,TGTGCCAGCAGTTCCTATAGTGGGGGCGGGCTTACTGAAGCTTTCTTT,CASSSYSGGGLTEAFF
TRBV24-1,TRBJ1-2,16,NA,NA,TGTGCCACCAGTGACCCCCGGGGGAGGGGTAACTATGGCTACACCTTC,CATSDPRGRGNYGYTF
TRBV7-9,TRBJ2-7,13,once,NA,TGTGCCAGCAGCTTAGCCGGGGCCTACGAGCAGTACTTC,CASSLAGAYEQYF
TRBV6-5,TRBJ1-1,14,NA,NA,TGTGCCAGCAGTTTCACAGGGCAGCGAAATGAAGCTTTCTTT,CASSFTGQRNEAFF
TRBV18,TRBJ1-3,14,few,NA,TGTGCCAGCTCACCACAGGGGACTGGAAACACCATATATTTT,CASSPQGTGNTIYF
TRBV10-3,TRBJ1-1,14,few,NA,TGTGCCATCAGTGTCTTTCAGGGGCGGACTGAAGCTTTCTTT,CAISVFQGRTEAFF
TRBV7-9,TRBJ2-1,15,many,TRBD1,TGTGCCAGCAGCCCTACGCCGGGACAGTACAATGAGCAGTTCTTC,CASSPTPGQYNEQFF
TRBV7-2,TRBJ1-2,14,NA,TRBD1,TGTGCCAGTAGGCGGGACAGGCGGAACTATGGCTACACCTTC,CASRRDRRNYGYTF
TRBV6-6,TRBJ1-1,14,NA,NA,TGTGCCAGCAGGCCGGGGGAGGAGAACACTGAAGCTTTCTTT,CASRPGEENTEAFF
TRBV19,TRBJ1-6,16,NA,NA,TGTGCCAGTAGCAGAACCCTCGGACAGACTCCTGCCCCCCTCCACTTT,CASSRTLGQTPAPLHF
TRBV4-3,TRBJ1-2,13,NA,NA,TGCGCCAGCAGCCAAGTCCCAGTGTATGGCTACACCTTC,CASSQVPVYGYTF
TRBV24-1,TRBJ1-5,14,NA,TRBD1,TGTGCCACCAGTGACACAGGGGGCGATCAGCCCCAGCATTTT,CATSDTGGDQPQHF
TRBV7-9,TRBJ2-5,11,NA,NA,TGTGCCAGCAGCCTACAAGAGACCCAGTACTTC,CASSLQETQYF
TRBV28,TRBJ2-5,14,once,NA,TGTGCCACTCGCCGGACACCGTACCAAGAGACCCAGTACTTC,CATRRTPYQETQYF
TRBV13,TRBJ2-3,15,once,TRBD1,TGTGCCAGCAGCCAGAGGACAGGGGGCAAGGATACGCAGTATTTT,CASSQRTGGKDTQYF
TRBV24-1,TRBJ2-5,14,NA,TRBD1,TGTGCCACCAGTGATTTTCCGACAGGGAAGACCCAGTACTTC,CATSDFPTGKTQYF
TRBV4-3,TRBJ1-3,16,NA,NA,TGCGCCAGCAGCCAAGACGCCGACAGAGACTTAAACACCATATATTTT,CASSQDADRDLNTIYF
TRBV19,TRBJ1-6,15,NA,NA,TGTGCCAGTAGTCCCCTCAGCTCCTATAATTCACCCCTCCACTTT,CASSPLSSYNSPLHF
TRBV9,TRBJ1-1,14,NA,NA,TGTGCCAGCAGCGTAGGGACAGCAAACACTGAAGCTTTCTTT,CASSVGTANTEAFF
TRBV10-3,TRBJ1-5,15,NA,NA,TGTGCCATCAGTGGGGACACCTTCGCAGATCAGCCCCAGCATTTT,CAISGDTFADQPQHF
TRBV2,TRBJ1-2,13,NA,NA,TGTGCCAGCGTGGTAGGGGGAAACTATGGCTACACCTTC,CASVVGGNYGYTF
TRBV7-3,TRBJ2-1,13,NA,NA,TGTGCCAGCACCCCCCAGGGGACCGATGAGCAGTTCTTC,CASTPQGTDEQFF
TRBV28,TRBJ1-1,14,few,TRBD1,TGTGCCAGCAGTTTATCTGGGACAGGGGGTGAAGCTTTCTTT,CASSLSGTGGEAFF
TRBV2,TRBJ1-4,16,once,TRBD1,TGTGCCAGCAGGGACAGGGCTTCGGGAACTAATGAAAAACTGTTTTTT,CASRDRASGTNEKLFF
TRBV2,TRBJ1-5,14,NA,NA,TGTGCCAGCAGCCTCACAGGTTCTCCTCAGCCCCAGCATTTT,CASSLTGSPQPQHF
TRBV18,TRBJ1-3,15,NA,NA,TGTGCCAGCTCACCCCAGGATGTCTCTGGAAACACCATATATTTT,CASSPQDVSGNTIYF
TRBV3-1/TRBV3-2,TRBJ2-7,12,NA,NA,TGTGCCAGCAGCCAAGTCACCTACGAGCAGTACTTC,CASSQVTYEQYF
TRBV7-9,TRBJ2-2,16,NA,TRBD1,TGTGCCAGCAGCTATGGACAGGGGTCTAACACCGGGGAGCTGTTTTTT,CASSYGQGSNTGELFF
TRBV19,TRBJ2-3,13,NA,TRBD2,TGTGCCACCCTCCTGGGGGGGACAGATACGCAGTATTTT,CATLLGGTDTQYF
TRBV6-5,TRBJ1-5,14,NA,TRBD1,TGTGCCAGCAGCCCAGGACAGGCCCAAGGGCCCCAGCATTTT,CASSPGQAQGPQHF
TRBV5-1,TRBJ2-5,18,NA,TRBD2,TGCGCCAGCAGCCTCGGACTAGCGGGGGACTCGTACCAAGAGACCCAGTACTTC,CASSLGLAGDSYQETQYF
TRBV3-1/TRBV3-2,TRBJ2-5,18,NA,TRBD1,TGTGCCAGCAGCCTTTTTATTCCGGGACAGACCGTCCAAGAGACCCAGTACTTC,CASSLFIPGQTVQETQYF
TRBV28,TRBJ1-6,16,NA,NA,TGTGCCAGCAGTTCGGTGGGAGGCTCCTATAATTCACCCCTCCACTTT,CASSSVGGSYNSPLHF
TRBV7-8,TRBJ1-3,14,NA,TRBD1,TGTGCCAGCAGCCCGGGGACAGCGGGAAACACCATATATTTT,CASSPGTAGNTIYF
TRBV2,TRBJ2-2,16,NA,TRBD2,TGTGCCAGCAGTGTTAGCGGGGTGACGGGCACCGGGGAGCTGTTTTTT,CASSVSGVTGTGELFF
TRBV5-8,TRBJ2-7,14,NA,TRBD1,TGTGCCGGAAACCAGGGACAGAGTTTCTACGAGCAGTACTTC,CAGNQGQSFYEQYF
TRBV5-4,TRBJ1-5,17,NA,NA,TGTGCCAGCAGCAACGGAAGTCCAGGGGCAGGCAATCAGCCCCAGCATTTT,CASSNGSPGAGNQPQHF
TRBV5-5,TRBJ2-7,14,NA,TRBD1,TGTGCCAGCAGCTTCCCCGGGACAGGGGTTGAGCAGTACTTC,CASSFPGTGVEQYF
TRBV6-2/TRBV6-3,TRBJ1-1,17,NA,NA,TGTGCCAGCAGCTTTCACCCACCGAGCGTTGAGAACACTGAAGCTTTCTTT,CASSFHPPSVENTEAFF
TRBV2,TRBJ2-3,13,NA,NA,TGTGCCAGCAGTCCGCGGGGAGATATACGCACAGGTTTT,CASSPRGDIRTGF